Sequencing of this T cell receptor (beta chain) was carried out in a study of blood T cell repertoires in COVID-19 (dated by TCRdb to the early 2020s). Turning to the overall study: Samples covering the acute and convalescent phases of COVID-19 were provided by collaborators in the United States, Italy and Spain. The prospective study material was composed of cDNA or gDNA derived from T cells, B-cell-depleted T cells, or PBMCs. Subjects who had been exposed to COVID-19, were actively infected with it, or had recovered from it provided the deeply sampled blood TCRbeta repertoires that made up the dataset. The repertoires were released in a freely available public database intended as a resource for research on the immune response to SARS-CoV-2. Where available, HLA class I and class II types were obtained from metadata supplied by the sample provider rather than from assay-based typing. Samples were obtained from the ongoing ImmuneRACE study (first 160 participants) and from approximately 1,200 subjects provided by 6 global collaborators. Sample metadata almost always included a de-identified subject ID, COVID-19 status, age in years and sex.

Overall results and qualifications from the work: The amount of clinical and demographic metadata varied by source and participant and was provided uncurated.

Only a few counts were recorded for this clone. The antigen it binds to is not known. Base qualities are not at hand, and no much larger clone is one base apart. TCRbeta CDR3 regions were amplified from genomic DNA using the immunoSEQ Assay, a bias-controlled multiplex PCR. The original pipeline was this. Within the assay, amplification of reference gene primers was used to estimate how many nucleated cells each sample contained. To quantify the absolute abundance of each unique TCRbeta CDR3 rearrangement, sequence reads were collapsed and filtered. For each sample, productive Simpson clonality was calculated as the square root of Simpson's diversity index across productive rearrangements. The immuneACCESS repertoire file appears here via TCRdb, limited to in-frame rearrangements. These files lack a portion of the clones; in checked studies, under half of the deficit traces to unresolved V genes, and the cause of the others is not known. V, J and clone size derive from that table, while D and trimming were established from the DNA sequence. The sample data list tens of thousands of clones, and about 70% of these were observed just once. In total, the top ten clones hold 35% to 40% of the sample.

Collaborating institutions collected whole blood in K2EDTA tubes following their own protocols. For TCRbeta analysis, collaborators shipped samples as frozen whole blood, isolated PBMCs, or DNA extracted from either of those sample types. The clonotype was recovered from a woman between 70 and 85 years old with acute or convalescent COVID-19. Sequencing was performed on peripheral blood.

The DNA reads TGTGCCACCAGTGATTCAAGCCGGGGAGTGACCCAGTACTTC. This yields the protein CATSDSSRGVTQYF. The rearrangement combines TRBV24-1 with TRBJ2-5; perhaps TRBD2 is the D gene, with 5 bases matching. The germline V gene sets CDR1 to KGHDR and CDR2 to SFDVKD. V sheds 2 bases and J sheds 7 bases, leaving 13 bases between their ends. Its CDR3 holds 14 amino acids, cysteine through phenylalanine. Left in the record is the CDR3 DNA by itself, 42 bases read in frame from the first base.